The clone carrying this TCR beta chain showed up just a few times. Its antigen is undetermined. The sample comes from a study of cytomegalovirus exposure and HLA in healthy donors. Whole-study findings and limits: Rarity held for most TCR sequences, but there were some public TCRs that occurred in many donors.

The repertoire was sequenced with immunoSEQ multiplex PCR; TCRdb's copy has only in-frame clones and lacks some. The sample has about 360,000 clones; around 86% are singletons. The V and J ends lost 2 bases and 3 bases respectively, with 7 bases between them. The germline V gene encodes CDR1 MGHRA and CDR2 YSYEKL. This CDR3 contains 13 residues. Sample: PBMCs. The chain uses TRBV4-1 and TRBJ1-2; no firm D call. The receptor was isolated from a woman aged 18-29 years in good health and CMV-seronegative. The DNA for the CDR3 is TGCGCCAGCAGCCAAAGGCAGGACTATGGCTACACCTTC. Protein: CASSQRQDYGYTF.